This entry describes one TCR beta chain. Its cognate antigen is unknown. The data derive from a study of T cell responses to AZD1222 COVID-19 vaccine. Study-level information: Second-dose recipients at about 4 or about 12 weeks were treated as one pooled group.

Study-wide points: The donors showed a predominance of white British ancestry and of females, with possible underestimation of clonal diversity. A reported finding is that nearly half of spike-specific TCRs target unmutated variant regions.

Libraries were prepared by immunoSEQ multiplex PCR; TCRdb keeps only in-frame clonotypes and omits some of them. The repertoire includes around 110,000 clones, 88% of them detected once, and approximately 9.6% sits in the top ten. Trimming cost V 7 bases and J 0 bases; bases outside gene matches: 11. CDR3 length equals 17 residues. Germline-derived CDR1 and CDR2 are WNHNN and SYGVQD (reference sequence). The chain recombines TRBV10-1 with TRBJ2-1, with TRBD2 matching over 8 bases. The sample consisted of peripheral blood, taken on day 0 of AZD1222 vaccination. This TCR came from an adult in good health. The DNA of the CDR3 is TGCGCCAGCAAGGGACCCGGGGGGGGACTCTCCTACAATGAGCAGTTCTTC. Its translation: CASKGPGGGLSYNEQFF.